This is a list of T cell receptor beta chains from one sample in a study of shared clonotypes between healthy human individuals. The method was immunoSEQ multiplex PCR; TCRdb's version includes in-frame clones alone and lacks a portion of them. The profile covers under 600,000 clones, with about 96% appearing a single time and 0.064% taken by the ten largest. What was sequenced was naive CD4+ T cells sorted from blood. The receptors derive from a woman in her twenties or thirties in good health. Each CDR3 is given with its conserved first and last residue. Fields, in order: V gene, clone size, J gene, D gene, CDR3 protein, CDR3 DNA. The D gene is left open where the match is weak. Clone size, where shown, is once, few, many, or a class for clones that have expanded.

TRBV6-5	-	TRBJ1-1	-	CASSYSSSHGAEAFF	TGTGCCAGCAGTTACTCGTCCAGTCACGGGGCTGAAGCTTTCTTT
TRBV28	-	TRBJ2-1	-	CASSLTSGEQFF	TGTGCCAGCAGTTTGACTTCGGGTGAGCAGTTCTTC
TRBV6-1	-	TRBJ2-7	TRBD1	CASIRTGLTLEQYF	TGTGCCAGCATCCGGACAGGGTTGACTTTAGAGCAGTACTTC
TRBV6-1	-	TRBJ2-7	TRBD2	CASSEPGLATYEQYF	TGTGCCAGCAGTGAGCCGGGACTAGCGACTTACGAGCAGTACTTC
TRBV13	-	TRBJ2-3	TRBD2	CASSLGAGAADTQYF	TGTGCCAGCAGCCTAGGGGCGGGAGCGGCAGATACGCAGTATTTT
TRBV30	-	TRBJ2-5	TRBD2	CAWSGTSGSQYF	TGTGCCTGGAGTGGGACTAGCGGGAGCCAGTACTTC
TRBV5-4	-	TRBJ2-3	TRBD2	CASSLGLAGTDTQYF	TGTGCCAGCAGCTTGGGACTAGCGGGGACAGATACGCAGTATTTT
TRBV27	-	TRBJ1-1	-	CASSYMNTEAFF	TGTGCCAGCAGTTACATGAACACTGAAGCTTTCTTT
TRBV7-2	-	TRBJ2-7	-	CASRAGLSSYEQYF	TGTGCCAGCAGGGCGGGACTGAGCTCCTACGAGCAGTACTTC
TRBV2	once	TRBJ2-1	TRBD2	CASSAGAGAGGQFF	TGTGCCAGCAGTGCAGGAGCGGGAGCGGGTGGGCAGTTCTTC
TRBV4-2	-	TRBJ2-1	-	CASSQDGGARNEQFF	TGTGCCAGCAGCCAAGATGGGGGGGCTCGCAATGAGCAGTTCTTC
TRBV28	-	TRBJ1-4	-	CASSPGRLSVTNEKLFF	TGTGCCAGCAGTCCTGGACGCCTGTCGGTTACTAATGAAAAACTGTTTTTT
TRBV27	-	TRBJ2-7	-	CASSYLTPGTSNYEQYF	TGTGCCAGCAGTTATTTGACTCCCGGTACATCGAATTACGAGCAGTACTTC
TRBV19	-	TRBJ1-5	-	CASSRDIYQPQHF	TGTGCCAGTAGTAGGGACATTTATCAGCCCCAGCATTTT
TRBV27	-	TRBJ1-4	-	CASSANRVPNEKLFF	TGTGCCAGCAGTGCAAACAGGGTACCTAATGAAAAACTGTTTTTT
TRBV4-2	-	TRBJ1-4	-	CASSQVVIPLATNEKLFF	TGTGCCAGCAGCCAAGTAGTGATCCCACTTGCAACTAATGAAAAACTGTTTTTT
TRBV29-1	-	TRBJ1-1	-	CSVATGTLNTEAFF	TGCAGCGTTGCCACCGGGACTTTGAACACTGAAGCTTTCTTT
TRBV15	-	TRBJ2-5	-	CATSRDSETQYF	TGTGCCACCAGCAGAGATTCAGAGACCCAGTACTTC
TRBV28	once	TRBJ2-7	-	CASSLEGLPYEQYF	TGTGCCAGCAGTTTAGAAGGACTTCCTTACGAGCAGTACTTC
TRBV25-1	-	TRBJ2-7	-	CASSDPGEWNEQYF	TGTGCCAGCAGTGACCCTGGGGAGTGGAACGAGCAGTACTTC
TRBV4-1	-	TRBJ2-1	TRBD2	CASSQVTSGDYNEQFF	TGCGCCAGCAGCCAAGTTACTAGCGGGGACTACAATGAGCAGTTCTTC
TRBV28	few	TRBJ1-2	-	CASSSDIYGYTF	TGTGCCAGCAGTTCCGACATCTATGGCTACACCTTC
TRBV15	-	TRBJ2-1	TRBD1	CATSGWDRGVYEQFF	TGTGCCACCAGCGGATGGGACAGGGGTGTGTATGAGCAGTTCTTC
TRBV7-9	-	TRBJ1-1	-	CASSLQGSDTEAFF	TGTGCCAGCAGCTTACAGGGGTCGGACACTGAAGCTTTCTTT
TRBV28	-	TRBJ1-1	-	CASSLFNTEAFF	TGTGCCAGCAGTTTATTTAACACTGAAGCTTTCTTT
TRBV7-3	-	TRBJ2-3	TRBD2	CASSLNPSGNTDTQYF	TGTGCCAGCAGCTTAAATCCTAGCGGGAACACAGATACGCAGTATTTT
TRBV5-1	-	TRBJ1-2	TRBD1	CASSQGQGSNYGYTF	TGCGCCAGCAGCCAAGGACAGGGATCGAACTATGGCTACACCTTC
TRBV28	once	TRBJ1-5	-	CASSLIQALSNQPQHF	TGTGCCAGCAGTTTAATACAAGCCCTTAGCAATCAGCCCCAGCATTTT
TRBV29-1	-	TRBJ2-2	TRBD2	CSVPELLAGGGTGELFF	TGCAGCGTTCCTGAATTACTAGCGGGAGGCGGCACCGGGGAGCTGTTTTTT
TRBV28	-	TRBJ2-5	TRBD2	CASSFSLLTGGQETQYF	TGTGCCAGCAGTTTTTCGTTGTTAACGGGAGGCCAAGAGACCCAGTACTTC
TRBV6-6	-	TRBJ2-3	TRBD2	CASSYVTSGRDTQYF	TGTGCCAGCAGTTACGTGACTAGCGGGAGAGATACGCAGTATTTT
TRBV21-1	few	TRBJ1-5	-	CASSMSGGNQPQHF	TGTGCCAGCAGCATGTCGGGGGGCAATCAGCCCCAGCATTTT
TRBV5-6	-	TRBJ2-3	TRBD2	CASSSPGLAGTDTQYF	TGTGCCAGCAGCTCACCGGGACTAGCGGGTACAGATACGCAGTATTTT
TRBV29-1	-	TRBJ1-1	TRBD1	CSGNQGEGTEAFF	TGCAGCGGTAATCAGGGGGAAGGCACTGAAGCTTTCTTT
TRBV18	once	TRBJ2-1	-	CASSPAANEQFF	TGTGCCAGCTCACCGGCGGCAAATGAGCAGTTCTTC
TRBV19	few	TRBJ2-1	TRBD2	CASSEGLAGVPYNEQFF	TGTGCCAGTAGTGAAGGACTAGCGGGAGTCCCCTACAATGAGCAGTTCTTC
TRBV2	-	TRBJ2-5	TRBD1	CASRELGRGQETQYF	TGTGCCAGCAGAGAGTTGGGCAGGGGGCAGGAGACCCAGTACTTC
TRBV30	-	TRBJ1-1	-	CAHGGVTINTEAFF	TGTGCACATGGGGGGGTGACCATCAACACTGAAGCTTTCTTT
TRBV19	-	TRBJ1-4	-	CASSRQLGEKLFF	TGTGCCAGTAGTAGGCAGTTGGGGGAAAAACTGTTTTTT
TRBV6-1	-	TRBJ2-7	-	CASSEARDTFYEQYF	TGTGCCAGCAGTGAAGCGCGGGACACCTTTTACGAGCAGTACTTC
TRBV19	once	TRBJ1-5	-	CATTRLSNGGGQPQHF	TGTGCCACCACGCGGCTTTCCAACGGGGGGGGTCAGCCCCAGCATTTT
TRBV5-1	-	TRBJ2-7	-	CASSLGTGYEQYF	TGCGCCAGCAGCTTGGGGACTGGTTACGAGCAGTACTTC
TRBV5-1	-	TRBJ1-5	-	CASSLAGSTGQPQHF	TGCGCCAGCAGCTTGGCCGGATCAACCGGTCAGCCCCAGCATTTT
TRBV5-1	-	TRBJ2-7	TRBD2	CASTDSAGGTYEQYF	TGCGCCAGCACCGACTCAGCGGGAGGTACCTACGAGCAGTACTTC
TRBV5-1	-	TRBJ2-2	-	CASSLAPVDTGELFF	TGCGCCAGCAGCTTGGCCCCAGTGGACACCGGGGAGCTGTTTTTT
TRBV6-6	-	TRBJ1-5	-	CASSYINQPQHF	TGTGCCAGCAGTTACATCAATCAGCCCCAGCATTTT
TRBV28	-	TRBJ2-7	-	CASSSKPYEQYF	TGTGCCAGCAGTTCAAAACCCTACGAGCAGTACTTC
TRBV21-1	-	TRBJ2-7	-	CASSNWGRVSYEQYF	TGTGCCAGCAGCAACTGGGGCAGGGTCTCCTACGAGCAGTACTTC
TRBV4-1	-	TRBJ2-7	TRBD2	CASSHHRTSRGDEQYF	TGCGCCAGCAGCCACCACCGGACTAGCCGGGGGGACGAGCAGTACTTC
TRBV28	-	TRBJ2-7	-	CASSFGSAGPSSYEQYF	TGTGCCAGCAGTTTTGGGTCGGCGGGTCCGAGCTCCTACGAGCAGTACTTC
TRBV11-1	-	TRBJ2-7	-	CASSLRAGRPYEQYF	TGTGCCAGCAGCTTAAGAGCGGGTAGGCCATACGAGCAGTACTTC
TRBV27	-	TRBJ1-5	TRBD1	CASSLLGQGASNQPQHF	TGTGCCAGCAGTTTACTCGGACAGGGGGCGTCGAATCAGCCCCAGCATTTT
TRBV5-1	-	TRBJ1-1	-	CASSLVGNGDTEAFF	TGCGCCAGCAGCTTGGTGGGAAATGGGGACACTGAAGCTTTCTTT
TRBV7-3	-	TRBJ1-1	TRBD1	CASSLRTGNTEAFF	TGTGCCAGCAGCTTAAGGACAGGCAACACTGAAGCTTTCTTT
TRBV2	-	TRBJ2-7	TRBD2	CASSAGGRKSYEQYF	TGTGCCAGCAGTGCGGGCGGGAGAAAGTCCTACGAGCAGTACTTC
TRBV20-1	once	TRBJ2-7	-	CSGGRRYEQYF	TGCAGTGGGGGGAGACGGTACGAGCAGTACTTC
TRBV19	-	TRBJ2-7	-	CASSRDGNSYEQYF	TGTGCCAGTAGTAGGGACGGGAACTCCTACGAGCAGTACTTC
TRBV7-9	-	TRBJ1-2	-	CASSPIGSDRENTF	TGTGCCAGCAGCCCTATCGGGTCAGACAGAGAAAACACCTTC